What follows is one T cell receptor beta chain and its context. This record belongs to a study of T cell clonotyping in hematopoietic cell transplantation. At the level of the study: Recipient samples before transplant were obtained post-cytoreduction.

This CDR3 has 16 amino acids. Trimming pared 4 bases from V and 2 bases from J, leaving 15 bases between. Germline lookup yields CDR1 MNHNS and CDR2 SASEGT. This sample's time point: recipient sample about 28 days before transplant, after cytoreduction. Sequenced by immunoSEQ multiplex PCR; TCRdb stores in-frame clones only, minus some. There are around 5,000 clones in the sample; 32% occur only once, and about a sixth lies in the top ten. The source of this sequence is a man in his fifties with myelofibrosis. Some clones in this sample may be carry-over from other donors' samples. The material sequenced was peripheral blood mononuclear cells, taken before stem cell transplant. The chain joins TRBV6-1 to TRBJ1-5; weak D call: TRBD1 (5 bases). In DNA form, the CDR3 reads TGTGCCAGCAGTGCCGGAGGGGCAGACCGCAATCAGCCCCAGCATTTT. Translating gives CASSAGGADRNQPQHF.